One and the same sample provided the 14 T cell receptor beta chains below, sequenced in a study of chemoradiotherapy in HPV16-positive cancers. Generated by immunoSEQ multiplex PCR, the TCRdb table keeps only in-frame clones and is missing some. The data hold 3,000 to 4,500 clones, with more than 90% observed a single time. Specimen collection occurred from a patient who underwent chemoradiotherapy. All receptors derive from a human donor with HPV-associated anogenital cancer.

The rearrangement joins TRBV7-7 to TRBJ2-1, with D unclear. Germline V CDR1 and CDR2: SSHAT, FNYEAQ (reference sequence). V dropped 5 bases and J dropped 10 bases, with 12 bases sitting between them. CDR3 length equals 12 residues. As DNA, the CDR3 is TGTGCCAGCAGCCTTAGGGTCAGGGAGCAGTTCTTC. Its protein is CASSLRVREQFF.

A single count supports this clone. The genes are TRBV6-6 and TRBJ1-2; no clear D gene. V lost 7 bases to trimming and J lost 4 bases, with 16 bases between them. CDR3 length: 14 residues. CDR1 and CDR2 from the germline V gene are MNHNY and SVGAGI (reference sequence). CDR3 sequence: CASTQTLQLYGYTF. CDR3 coding DNA: TGTGCCAGCACGCAGACACTTCAACTCTATGGCTACACCTTC.

This chain links TRBV6-1 with TRBJ1-5; D gene uncertain. The ends were cut back, 0 bases at V and 7 bases at J, with 7 bases in the middle. Germline CDR1 and CDR2: MNHNS and SASEGT. The CDR3 length is 13 residues. The CDR3 sequence is CASSEAPSQPQHF. DNA of the CDR3: TGTGCCAGCAGTGAAGCGCCCTCGCAGCCCCAGCATTTT.

The chain carries TRBV12-5 and TRBJ2-7, with D uncertain. V was shortened by 1 base and J by 3 bases, with 7 bases between the two germline ends. CDR3 size: 13 residues. Looked up from germline, CDR1 is LGHNT and CDR2 is FRNRAP. The chain's CDR3 is CASGLDTNYEQYF. The CDR3 DNA reads TGTGCTAGTGGTTTGGACACAAACTACGAGCAGTACTTC.

The CDR3 nucleotides are TGTGCCAGCAGCCTCACAGGTTCTTCGGACTATGGCTACACCTTC. Protein: CASSLTGSSDYGYTF. This chain connects TRBV5-5 to TRBJ1-2; D may be TRBD1 (5 bases). The CDR3 covers 15 residues. The germline V and J ends were trimmed by 4 bases and 3 bases, with 16 bases remaining between them. Germline CDR1 and CDR2: SGHKS and YYEKEE (reference sequence).

V and J are TRBV25-1 and TRBJ2-3, with 8 bases identical to TRBD1. Germline V gene sequence: CDR1 MGHDK, CDR2 SYGVNS. V dropped 0 bases and J dropped 3; count of bases not matched to a gene: 11. The CDR3 is made up of 18 amino acids. The CDR3 nucleotides are TGTGCCAGCAGTGAATATCGTTCAGGGGACAGGCGGACAGATACGCAGTATTTT. Amino acids: CASSEYRSGDRRTDTQYF.

The V gene is TRBV19, the J gene TRBJ1-6; TRBD1 is a possible D gene (5 bases). CDR1 is LNHDA, CDR2 SQIVND, per germline (reference sequence). The CDR3 extends over 17 amino acids. Trimming removed 2 bases at V and 0 bases at J, with 11 bases between. The CDR3 DNA follows: TGTGCCAGTAGTATACAGGGATCGAGCTCCTATAATTCACCCCTCCACTTT. Translation gives CASSIQGSSSYNSPLHF. The variable domain in full, with the rest retrieved from reference TRBV19 and TRBJ1-6, is DGGITQSPKYLFRKEGQNVTLSCEQNLNHDAMYWYRQDPGQGLRLIYYSQIVNDFQKGDIAEGYSVSREKKESFPLTVTSAQKNPTAFYLCASSIQGSSSYNSPLHFGNGTRLTVT.

This sequence joins TRBV5-1 and TRBJ2-5; 11 nucleotides align to TRBD1. The CDR3 contains 15 residues. Trimming removed 1 base from V and 4 bases from J; junction bases left unmatched: 3. CDR1 and CDR2 (germline): SGHRS, YFSETQ. The CDR3 nucleotides read TGCGCCAGCAGCTTGTCGGACAGGGGGCGAGAGACCCAGTACTTC. Translating it yields CASSLSDRGRETQYF.

V is TRBV27 and J is TRBJ2-7; D remains ambiguous. Per germline, CDR1 MNHEY and CDR2 SMNVEV (reference sequence). This CDR3 has 12 amino acids. V dropped 2 bases and J dropped 4 bases, with 6 bases sitting between them. The CDR3 bases are TGTGCCAGCAGTTTAGACAAATACGAGCAGTACTTC. This sequence encodes CASSLDKYEQYF.

V usage is TRBV27 and J usage is TRBJ1-1; a weak D match, TRBD1 (5 bases). With 3 bases removed from V and 1 base from J, the gap between germline ends came to 12 bases. The CDR3 consists of 15 residues. Germline V gene lookup returns CDR1 MNHEY and CDR2 SMNVEV (reference sequence). The chain's CDR3 is CASSFYQGGNTEAFF. CDR3 in DNA: TGTGCCAGCAGTTTTTACCAGGGAGGGAACACTGAAGCTTTCTTT.

The V gene is TRBV6-1, the J gene TRBJ1-5, with no clear D. Germline CDR1 and CDR2: MNHNS and SASEGT. The V and J ends lost 2 bases and 0 bases respectively, with 8 bases between them. This CDR3 is 15 amino acids long. The CDR3 DNA follows: TGTGCCAGCAGTGAAAGTGGACTTAGCAATCAGCCCCAGCATTTT. This sequence encodes CASSESGLSNQPQHF.

The chain links TRBV5-1 to TRBJ2-7; 13 nucleotides agree with TRBD2. Germline assignment: CDR1 SGHRS and CDR2 YFSETQ. With V trimmed by 4 bases and J by 4 bases, 8 bases remained unmatched. This CDR3 spans 16 amino acids. The CDR3 sequence: CASSTQLAGGPYEQYF. The CDR3 DNA follows: TGCGCCAGCAGCACTCAACTAGCGGGAGGGCCTTACGAGCAGTACTTC.

The chain combines TRBV6-5 with TRBJ1-5; TRBD1 agrees at 7 bases. The CDR3 is made up of 14 amino acids. Germline assignment: CDR1 MNHEY and CDR2 SVGAGI. Trimming took 6 bases from V and 2 from J; bases not matched to a gene: 4. The CDR3 region is CASSSGTGNQPQHF. The DNA of the CDR3 is TGTGCCAGCAGCTCCGGGACAGGCAATCAGCCCCAGCATTTT.

The chain recombines TRBV5-5 with TRBJ1-4; 10 positions match TRBD1. The CDR3 has 14 amino acids. Trimming at V came to 4 bases and at J to 6 bases, leaving 3 bases not matched to a gene. Per germline, CDR1 SGHKS and CDR2 YYEKEE (reference sequence). CDR3 sequence reads: CASSQGQGYEKLFF. In DNA form, the CDR3 reads TGTGCCAGCAGCCAGGGACAGGGGTATGAAAAACTGTTTTTT.